A selection of T cell receptor beta chains follows, all from one sample in a study of blood T cell repertoires in COVID-19. Sequenced by immunoSEQ multiplex PCR; TCRdb stores in-frame clones only, minus some. The profile shows about 67,000 clones, approximately 87% of them singletons. Sequenced: peripheral blood. These receptors were obtained from a man over 45 with active COVID-19. Each CDR3 is given with its conserved first and last residue. A D gene is named only where the DNA matches it firmly. Clone size is given for some rows only: seen once, a few or many times, or a class if the clone is expanded.

size	J	D	V	length	CDR3	DNA
.	TRBJ2-1	TRBD1	TRBV6-5	15	CASSYSRTGGVEQFF	TGTGCCAGCAGTTACTCGCGGACAGGGGGCGTTGAGCAGTTCTTC
.	TRBJ1-4	.	TRBV7-9	13	CASSFSRGEKLFF	TGTGCCAGCAGCTTTTCAAGGGGGGAAAAACTGTTTTTT
.	TRBJ2-3	TRBD2	TRBV4-2	19	CASSQITSGRAGVGDTQYF	TGTGCCAGCAGCCAAATAACTAGCGGGAGGGCCGGGGTTGGAGATACGCAGTATTTT
.	TRBJ2-5	.	TRBV28	15	CASDSPKVFGETQYF	TGTGCCAGCGACTCCCCGAAGGTGTTCGGTGAGACCCAGTACTTC
.	TRBJ2-5	.	TRBV2	11	CASSYQETQYF	TGTGCCAGCAGTTATCAAGAGACCCAGTACTTC
once	TRBJ2-1	TRBD1	TRBV7-9	14	CASSFQGAKNEQFF	TGTGCCAGCAGCTTTCAGGGGGCTAAGAATGAGCAGTTCTTC
.	TRBJ1-2	.	TRBV5-1	15	CASSLETGSNNGYTF	TGCGCCAGCAGCTTGGAAACAGGGTCGAATAATGGCTACACCTTC
.	TRBJ2-7	.	TRBV27	14	CASSAHRASYEQYF	TGTGCCAGCAGTGCGCACAGGGCTTCCTACGAGCAGTACTTC
.	TRBJ2-1	.	TRBV12-3/TRBV12-4	13	CASSLELYNEQFF	TGTGCCAGCAGTTTAGAACTGTACAATGAGCAGTTCTTC
.	TRBJ2-1	TRBD2	TRBV11-2	17	CASSAIDGLAGGNEQFF	TGTGCCAGCAGCGCCATAGATGGGCTAGCGGGAGGTAATGAGCAGTTCTTC
.	TRBJ1-4	TRBD1	TRBV25-1	17	CASSAPGTGGAGEKLFF	TGTGCCAGCAGCGCTCCCGGGACAGGGGGCGCAGGGGAAAAACTGTTTTTT
.	TRBJ1-2	TRBD1	TRBV5-5	13	CASSLPGQYGYTF	TGTGCCAGCAGCTTGCCGGGACAGTATGGCTACACCTTC
.	TRBJ1-4	.	TRBV21-1	18	CASRLRAPSGATNEKLFF	TGTGCCAGCAGGCTCCGGGCCCCATCAGGGGCAACTAATGAAAAACTGTTTTTT
.	TRBJ2-7	.	TRBV6-5	12	CASSYDLYEQYF	TGTGCCAGCAGTTACGACTTATACGAGCAGTACTTC
.	TRBJ2-1	.	TRBV15	16	CATSLSTGSPYNEQFF	TGTGCCACCAGCCTTTCGACAGGTTCGCCCTACAATGAGCAGTTCTTC
.	TRBJ2-5	TRBD2	TRBV5-1	15	CASSLNGRAEETQYF	TGCGCCAGCAGCTTAAACGGGAGGGCAGAAGAGACCCAGTACTTC
.	TRBJ2-1	.	TRBV5-6	13	CASSLVQVDEQFF	TGTGCCAGCAGCTTGGTCCAGGTCGATGAGCAGTTCTTC
.	TRBJ2-3	.	TRBV5-5	15	CASSFGGFSTDTQYF	TGTGCCAGCAGCTTTGGGGGGTTTAGCACAGATACGCAGTATTTT
.	TRBJ2-1	TRBD2	TRBV18	13	CASSPGRANEQFF	TGTGCCAGCTCACCGGGGAGGGCTAATGAGCAGTTCTTC
.	TRBJ1-3	TRBD1	TRBV5-5	15	CASSLWTGGGNTIYF	TGTGCCAGCAGCCTATGGACAGGGGGCGGAAACACCATATATTTT
.	TRBJ2-2	.	TRBV30	11	CAWRGAGELFF	TGTGCCTGGAGGGGCGCCGGGGAGCTGTTTTTT
.	TRBJ1-1	TRBD1	TRBV9	13	CASSVGQGTEAFF	TGTGCCAGCAGCGTAGGACAGGGGACTGAAGCTTTCTTT
.	TRBJ1-1	TRBD1	TRBV30	13	CAWCRQGNTEAFF	TGTGCCTGGTGCCGACAGGGGAACACTGAAGCTTTCTTT
.	TRBJ2-7	TRBD2	TRBV5-6	15	CASSYGLALIYEQYF	TGTGCCAGCAGCTATGGACTAGCGCTAATCTACGAGCAGTACTTC
.	TRBJ1-2	.	TRBV29-1	11	CSVEWQYGYTF	TGCAGCGTTGAATGGCAGTATGGCTACACCTTC
.	TRBJ2-3	TRBD2	TRBV7-2	15	CASSLTGTSLDTQYF	TGTGCCAGCAGCCTCACCGGGACTAGCCTCGATACGCAGTATTTT
.	TRBJ2-1	TRBD1	TRBV11-2	15	CASSPGQGSYNEQFF	TGTGCCAGCAGCCCCGGACAGGGCTCCTACAATGAGCAGTTCTTC
.	TRBJ2-2	TRBD2	TRBV5-1	16	CASRKTSGKNTGELFF	TGCGCCAGCAGAAAAACTAGCGGGAAGAACACCGGGGAGCTGTTTTTT
once	TRBJ2-2	TRBD2	TRBV28	14	CARVGGSSAGELFF	TGTGCCAGGGTCGGCGGGAGCAGCGCCGGGGAGCTGTTTTTT
.	TRBJ2-5	.	TRBV20-1	11	CSAGRQETQYF	TGCAGTGCTGGGCGTCAAGAGACCCAGTACTTC
.	TRBJ1-4	TRBD1	TRBV9	15	CASSVGQGFGEKLFF	TGTGCCAGCAGCGTCGGACAGGGGTTTGGGGAAAAACTGTTTTTT
.	TRBJ2-1	TRBD2	TRBV9	15	CASSVATSGRHEQFF	TGTGCCAGCAGCGTAGCTACTAGCGGGAGACACGAGCAGTTCTTC
once	TRBJ2-1	TRBD2	TRBV9	13	CASSVGLVNEQFF	TGTGCCAGCAGCGTTGGACTAGTCAATGAGCAGTTCTTC
.	TRBJ2-5	TRBD2	TRBV10-3	14	CAIRAGTSKETQYF	TGTGCCATCCGAGCCGGGACTAGTAAAGAGACCCAGTACTTC
.	TRBJ1-1	.	TRBV9	15	CASSVGGRANTEAFF	TGTGCCAGCAGCGTAGGTGGCAGGGCGAACACTGAAGCTTTCTTT
.	TRBJ2-1	.	TRBV9	17	CASSGVSTNLIYNEQFF	TGTGCCAGCAGCGGAGTCTCTACTAACCTAATCTACAATGAGCAGTTCTTC
.	TRBJ1-2	.	TRBV5-1	15	CASSLELGVDYGYTF	TGCGCCAGCAGCTTGGAGCTGGGAGTAGACTATGGCTACACCTTC
.	TRBJ2-6	TRBD2	TRBV10-3	18	CAISEIAGVNSGANVLTF	TGTGCCATCAGTGAGATAGCGGGAGTTAACTCTGGGGCCAACGTCCTGACTTTC
.	TRBJ2-2	.	TRBV7-9	18	CASSRKTGPIGDTGELFF	TGTGCCAGCAGTCGCAAAACGGGTCCAATAGGGGACACCGGGGAGCTGTTTTTT
.	TRBJ2-7	TRBD1	TRBV27	15	CASSLSRTGTHEQYF	TGTGCCAGCAGTTTATCCCGGACAGGGACCCACGAGCAGTACTTC
once	TRBJ1-1	.	TRBV10-3	13	CAISAGVRAEAFF	TGTGCCATCAGTGCAGGGGTTAGGGCTGAAGCTTTCTTT
.	TRBJ2-1	TRBD2	TRBV28	15	CASSPGLGAHNEQFF	TGTGCCAGCAGTCCCGGACTAGGGGCCCACAATGAGCAGTTCTTC
.	TRBJ2-5	.	TRBV5-4	13	CASSLTDQETQYF	TGTGCCAGCAGTCTGACAGACCAAGAGACCCAGTACTTC
.	TRBJ2-5	.	TRBV4-1	15	CASSPWGGGSETQYF	TGCGCCAGCAGCCCCTGGGGGGGCGGCTCTGAGACCCAGTACTTC
.	TRBJ2-1	TRBD2	TRBV10-3	17	CAISESTLASSYNEQFF	TGTGCCATCAGTGAGTCGACACTAGCGAGCTCCTACAATGAGCAGTTCTTC
few	TRBJ1-2	.	TRBV9	14	CASSVDVTNYGYTF	TGTGCCAGCAGCGTAGATGTTACTAACTATGGCTACACCTTC
once	TRBJ1-6	TRBD1	TRBV28	17	CASSSTLRTGRFSPLHF	TGTGCCAGCAGCTCCACCCTCAGGACAGGGAGATTTTCACCCCTCCACTTT
.	TRBJ2-3	.	TRBV28	14	CASSSGTTTDTQYF	TGTGCCAGCAGTTCCGGGACAACCACAGATACGCAGTATTTT
.	TRBJ1-1	.	TRBV2	13	CASMTETNTEAFF	TGTGCCAGCATGACAGAGACGAACACTGAAGCTTTCTTT